This paragraph covers one TCR beta chain sequence. Its antigen remains unknown. This CDR3 comprises 12 residues. The junction had 4 bases not matched to a gene; V was cut back by 5 bases and J by 10 bases. Germline V gene lookup returns CDR1 MNHEY and CDR2 SVGEGT. TCRdb ran MiXCR on the 5' RACE reads and lists one entry per CDR3 protein. Here the sample spans hundreds of thousands of distinct CDR3 sequences, 10% to 15% being singletons. This sample stems from a study of T cells after yellow fever vaccination. Study-wide results and limits: Booster sampling recovered most clones from primary vaccination (about 97% CD4, around 90% CD8).

This receptor was obtained from a man younger than 40 who received the YFV17D yellow fever vaccine. This sequence joins TRBV6-2 or TRBV6-3 and TRBJ2-2, with 7 bases that match TRBD1. This specimen was PBMCs, taken on the day of the yellow fever booster vaccination. CDR3 sequence: CASSRDSMELFF. DNA for the CDR3: TGTGCCAGCAGTCGGGACAGTATGGAGCTGTTTTTT.